This TCR beta chain was retrieved from a study of OX40 agonist ivuxolimab in advanced cancers. Study outcomes and limitations: Certain nonresponding patients likewise had low normalized T-cell clonal expansion.

Repertoires were generated with immunoSEQ multiplex PCR, while TCRdb's copy carries only in-frame clones and drops some. Altogether roughly 96,000 clones are present, under 90% being singletons, with the ten largest covering under 6.5%. The V gene lost 2 bases and the J gene lost 7 bases, with 12 bases spanning the gap. From germline, CDR1 is SGHTA and CDR2 FQGNSA. This CDR3 region has 14 residues. On this clone: What it binds is not known.

This chain joins TRBV7-2 and TRBJ2-1; TRBD2 is a possible D gene (5 bases). The sequence was collected from an adult with an advanced solid tumor such as melanoma, head and neck, liver or kidney cancer. The material sequenced was CD4+ or CD8+ T cells sorted from blood, taken in a trial of the OX40 agonist ivuxolimab. CDR3 region: CASSLSAGPNEQFF. For the CDR3, the DNA is TGTGCCAGCAGCTTATCGGCGGGCCCTAATGAGCAGTTCTTC.